These 27 T cell receptor beta chains share one sample of origin, sequenced in a study of Graves' ophthalmopathy and Graves' hyperthyroidism. Amplified TCR beta CDR3 regions were obtained using RNA transcripts as template. Amplification began with first-round RT-PCR using HTBI primers, then second-round multiplex PCR was performed. TCRdb used MiXCR to reprocess the multiplex PCR reads, holding one entry per CDR3 protein. The data show 500,000 to 700,000 distinct CDR3 sequences, 35% to 45% seen once. Sequenced sample: peripheral blood or thyroid tissue (not recorded which). These receptors originate from an adult man with Graves' hyperthyroidism.

Ten or more counts support this clonotype. This chain joins TRBV12-3 or TRBV12-4 and TRBJ1-2; D gene unclear. The CDR3 length is 13 residues. Trimming removed 1 base from V and 4 bases from J, with 7 bases in between. In nucleotides, the CDR3 is TGTGCCAGCAGTTTAGGAAGTCCCTATGGCTACACCTTC. It specifies CASSLGSPYGYTF.

The chain recombines TRBV24-1 with TRBJ1-2; D not resolved. Trimming cost V 2 bases and J 5 bases, with 14 bases left between them. The germline V gene encodes CDR1 KGHDR and CDR2 SFDVKD. The CDR3 length is 15 residues. The CDR3 nucleotides read TGTGCCACCAGTGATTCAAGACGGGGAGCTTATGGCTACACCTTC. This sequence encodes CATSDSRRGAYGYTF.

CDR3 nucleotide sequence: TGTGCCAGCAGCGTATCTCGGGGTGGGAATTCACCCCTCCACTTT. Protein: CASSVSRGGNSPLHF. V usage is TRBV9 and J usage is TRBJ1-6; no clear D. With 1 base removed from V and 7 bases from J, the gap between germline ends came to 12 bases. The CDR3 is 15 amino acids. Germline V gene data show CDR1 as SGDLS and CDR2 as YYNGEE.

The sample holds one count of this clonotype. The chain couples TRBV12-3 or TRBV12-4 to TRBJ2-7; TRBD1 aligns across 8 bases. V shed 6 bases and J 2 bases; nucleotides not matched to a gene: 6. The CDR3 length is 14 residues. The CDR3 DNA is TGTGCCAGCAGGTTTGGACAGGGTACCTACGAGCAGTACTTC. Its translation is CASRFGQGTYEQYF.

This clonotype turned up a few times. V and J are TRBV30 and TRBJ2-2; D call uncertain. The germline V gene has CDR1 GTSNPN and CDR2 SVGIG (reference sequence). The CDR3 covers 13 residues. V lost 4 bases, J lost 2 bases, and 8 bases lay in between. CDR3 protein: CAWTPRNTGELFF. The CDR3 DNA reads TGTGCCTGGACTCCGCGCAACACCGGGGAGCTGTTTTTT.

This clonotype was detected only a few times. V is TRBV9 and J is TRBJ1-2; D perhaps matches TRBD1 (6 bases). The length of the CDR3 is 15 residues. The V end was cut by 4 bases, the J end by 8 bases, with 21 bases between. Germline V gene sequence: CDR1 SGDLS, CDR2 YYNGEE. The chain's CDR3 is CASSQEGGASYGYTF. The DNA of the CDR3 is TGTGCCAGCAGCCAAGAGGGGGGTGCATCATACGGCTACACCTTC.

The V gene is TRBV12-3 or TRBV12-4, the J gene TRBJ2-3, with no clear D. Trimming removed 8 bases at V and 4 bases at J, with 13 bases between. The CDR3 contains 13 residues. The DNA of the CDR3 is TGTGCCAGCCGCGGAGAAAAAGCAGATACGCAGTATTTT. Encoded protein: CASRGEKADTQYF.

This clonotype appeared many times. The genes are TRBV5-8 and TRBJ1-2; D may be TRBD1 (5 bases). CDR1 is SGHTS, CDR2 YDEGEE, per germline. V was clipped by 4 bases and J by 2 bases, with 12 bases between them. CDR3 length: 14 amino acids. This chain's CDR3 is CASSPSRDNYGYTF. CDR3 coding DNA: TGTGCCAGCAGCCCGTCCAGGGACAACTATGGCTACACCTTC.

This clonotype was counted only a few times. The chain recombines TRBV2 with TRBJ2-2; 10 bases are shared with TRBD2. Per germline, CDR1 SNHLY and CDR2 FYNNEI. The CDR3 runs 16 residues. V shed 6 bases, J shed 1 base, and the junction held 5 bases outside the gene matches. The CDR3 bases are TGTGCCAGCAGATTTAGCGGGGGGAAGAACACCGGGGAGCTGTTTTTT. Its translation is CASRFSGGKNTGELFF.

This clonotype was counted once. In this CDR3 the conserved last residue, phenylalanine or tryptophan, is missing, so a read error is likely. The chain is built from TRBV7-9 and TRBJ2-7, with TRBD2 matching over 7 bases. Looked up from germline, CDR1 is SEHNR and CDR2 is FQNEAQ (reference sequence). There are 13 residues in the CDR3. The J segment lost 7 bases and the V segment lost 8 bases, leaving 11 bases of the junction unmatched. DNA of the CDR3: TGTGCCAGCGAAGTCGCGGGAGTGGGAGAGCAGTACTCC. Translation gives CASEVAGVGEQYS.

This clonotype has at least ten counts. The rearrangement uses TRBV5-8 and TRBJ2-5, with D possibly matching TRBD1 (6 bases). The germline V and J ends were trimmed by 3 bases and 2 bases, with 11 bases remaining between them. The CDR3 sequence is 14 residues long. Germline-derived CDR1 and CDR2 are SGHTS and YDEGEE. CDR3 nucleotide sequence: TGTGCCAGCAGCTGGGGGCAGCAACAAGAGACCCAGTACTTC. Its translation is CASSWGQQQETQYF. The whole variable domain, filled in from reference TRBV5-8 and TRBJ2-5, reads EAGVTQSPTHLIKTRGQQATLRCSPISGHTSVYWYQQALGLGLQFLLWYDEGEERNRGNFPPRFSGRQFPNYSSELNVNALELEDSALYLCASSWGQQQETQYFGPGTRLLVL.

The sample holds many counts of this clonotype. V and J are TRBV7-9 and TRBJ2-7; D ambiguous. In germline, CDR1 is SEHNR, CDR2 FQNEAQ (reference sequence). The CDR3 is 13 amino acids. The V end lost 4 bases, the J end lost 1 base, and 8 bases lay between the germline ends. CDR3 bases: TGTGCCAGCAGCTCGGAACCTTCCTACGAGCAGTACTTC. Amino acids: CASSSEPSYEQYF. The full variable domain, in which reference TRBV7-9 and TRBJ2-7 provide the parts outside the CDR3, is DTGVSQNPRHKITKRGQNVTFRCDPISEHNRLYWYRQTLGQGPEFLTYFQNEAQLEKSRLLSDRFSAERPKGSFSTLEIQRTEQGDSAMYLCASSSEPSYEQYFGPGTRLTVT.

This clonotype was observed at least ten times. The V and J genes are TRBV5-5 and TRBJ2-5; a possible D gene is TRBD1 (5 bases). V lost 3 bases, J lost 1 base, and 10 bases lay in between. Germline CDR1 and CDR2: SGHKS and YYEKEE (reference sequence). The CDR3 length is 14 residues. The CDR3 sequence is CASSWAGSQETQYF. CDR3 nucleotide sequence: TGTGCCAGCAGCTGGGCAGGGTCCCAAGAGACCCAGTACTTC.

This clonotype was detected ten times or more. The genes are TRBV5-1 and TRBJ2-2, with D possibly called TRBD1 or TRBD2 (5 bases each). This CDR3 has 16 residues. Between the trimmed V and J ends, which lost 0 bases and 6 bases, there was a span of 15 bases. Per the germline V gene, CDR1 is SGHRS and CDR2 is YFSETQ. The CDR3 loop reads CASSLDEGISAGELFF. The CDR3 DNA reads as TGCGCCAGCAGCTTGGACGAGGGGATCAGCGCCGGGGAGCTGTTTTTT.

This clonotype has a handful of counts. The rearrangement links TRBV7-9 to TRBJ2-3; D may be TRBD1 or TRBD2 (5 bases each). Trimming left V 5 bases short and J 9 bases short, with 15 bases between. CDR1 and CDR2 from the germline V gene are SEHNR and FQNEAQ (reference sequence). The CDR3 is made up of 13 amino acids. CDR3: CASSPQFEGTQYF. The CDR3 bases are TGTGCCAGCAGCCCCCAGTTTGAGGGGACGCAGTATTTT.

This clonotype occurred many times. V usage is TRBV20-1 and J usage is TRBJ1-4, with TRBD1 identical over 7 bases. V was pared by 6 bases and J by 2 bases, with 18 bases of the junction left unmatched. This CDR3 spans 18 amino acids. Germline CDR1 reads DFQATT; CDR2 reads SNEGSKA (reference sequence). CDR3 coding DNA: TGCAGTGCCATGGACCTCAGGGGGAAATCTTCGACTAATGAAAAACTGTTTTTT. Protein product: CSAMDLRGKSSTNEKLFF.

The table lists this clonotype with a few counts. The chain couples TRBV20-1 to TRBJ1-1, with D possibly matching TRBD1 (5 bases). V was pared by 4 bases and J by 2 bases, with 8 bases between. The CDR3 runs 12 residues. Germline-derived CDR1 and CDR2 are DFQATT and SNEGSKA (reference sequence). The CDR3 region is CSAKTENTEAFF. CDR3 nucleotide sequence: TGCAGTGCTAAGACAGAAAACACTGAAGCTTTCTTT.

The rearrangement links TRBV29-1 to TRBJ1-2, with D uncertain. V shed 8 bases and J shed 6 bases, with 16 bases lying between them. Germline V gene lookup returns CDR1 SQVTM and CDR2 ANQGSEA. This CDR3 is built from 12 residues. As DNA, the CDR3 is TGCAGCCCCCTTGTGGGCCGGGATGGCTACACCTTC. It encodes CSPLVGRDGYTF. Looking up the rest from reference TRBV29-1 and TRBJ1-2 gives the full variable domain: SAVISQKPSRDICQRGTSLTIQCQVDSQVTMMFWYRQQPGQSLTLIATANQGSEATYESGFVIDKFPISRPNLTFSTLTVSNMSPEDSSIYLCSPLVGRDGYTFGSGTRLTVV.

This clonotype has ten or more counts. V gene TRBV12-3 or TRBV12-4 combines with J gene TRBJ1-2; no clear D gene. The CDR3 is made up of 12 amino acids. V was pared by 6 bases and J by 10 bases, with 15 bases between. The DNA for the CDR3 is TGTGCCAGCAGCCATACGGGGTCGTACTACACCTTC. Amino acid sequence: CASSHTGSYYTF.

This clonotype was detected many times. The V call is TRBV20-1, the J call TRBJ1-5, with D uncertain. Trimming shortened V by 3 bases and J by 5 bases, and 8 bases separated the two germline ends. The CDR3 is made up of 12 amino acids. Germline CDR1 reads DFQATT; CDR2 reads SNEGSKA (reference sequence). This CDR3 reads CSASPVDQPQHF. CDR3 bases: TGCAGTGCTAGTCCTGTTGATCAGCCCCAGCATTTT.

Comments on this clonotype: This may come from a read error, since a much larger clone is one base off. This chain connects TRBV10-3 to TRBJ2-7, with D unclear. This CDR3 spans 13 amino acids. Trimming removed 10 bases from V and 5 bases from J, with 18 bases in between. Germline-derived CDR1 and CDR2 are ENHRY and SYGVKD. The CDR3, as DNA: TGTGCCACCACCCGAACGGCCCAGGACGAGCAGTACTTC. Translated: CATTRTAQDEQYF.

In this sample, this clonotype turned up many times. The chain employs TRBV5-1 and TRBJ2-7; no clear D gene. This CDR3 contains 14 residues. With 2 bases removed from V and 0 bases from J, the gap between germline ends came to 9 bases. Germline CDR1 SGHRS, CDR2 YFSETQ. As DNA, the CDR3 is TGCGCCAGCAGCTTCGGGCAGGACTCCTACGAGCAGTACTTC. It specifies CASSFGQDSYEQYF. Variable domain in full (rest from reference TRBV5-1 and TRBJ2-7): KAGVTQTPRYLIKTRGQQVTLSCSPISGHRSVSWYQQTPGQGLQFLFEYFSETQRNKGNFPGRFSGRQFSNSRSEMNVSTLELGDSALYLCASSFGQDSYEQYFGPGTRLTVT.

This clonotype was counted ten times or more. V and J are TRBV24-1 and TRBJ1-5; 7 bases map to TRBD1. Germline V gives CDR1 KGHDR, CDR2 SFDVKD. The CDR3 is 16 residues long. The ends lost 4 bases at V and 4 bases at J; junction bases unmatched: 9. The chain's CDR3 is CATSDPGQPLNQPQHF. The CDR3 coding sequence is TGTGCCACCAGTGACCCGGGACAGCCACTGAATCAGCCCCAGCATTTT.

This chain joins TRBV20-1 and TRBJ1-5; 7 bases map to TRBD1. Germline CDR1 DFQATT, CDR2 SNEGSKA (reference sequence). The CDR3 covers 13 residues. J gave up 3 bases and V 4 bases, and 3 bases lay outside the gene matches. CDR3 amino acids: CSAKGGLNQPQHF. The DNA for the CDR3 is TGCAGTGCTAAAGGGGGCCTCAATCAGCCCCAGCATTTT.

This clonotype was seen ten or more times. This chain uses TRBV19 with TRBJ2-7, with TRBD1 identical over 8 bases. The CDR3 has 16 residues. V was pared by 5 bases and J by 3 bases, with 12 bases of the junction left unmatched. Germline V lookup: CDR1 LNHDA, CDR2 SQIVND (reference sequence). The CDR3 DNA follows: TGTGCCAGTAGTTCCACGACAGGGGATAGATACTACGAGCAGTACTTC. Protein product: CASSSTTGDRYYEQYF.

The table lists this clonotype with many counts. This chain links TRBV7-9 with TRBJ2-7; D might be TRBD1 or TRBD2, each matching 5 bases. This CDR3 comprises 16 residues. Germline V gives CDR1 SEHNR, CDR2 FQNEAQ (reference sequence). The V gene lost 1 base and the J gene lost 1 base, with 14 bases spanning the gap. The CDR3 nucleotides are TGTGCCAGCAGCTTAGGGTCCCGGGGCCATTCCTACGAGCAGTACTTC. This encodes CASSLGSRGHSYEQYF.

In DNA, the CDR3 is TGCGCCAGCAGCCAACAAGCGGGACATACTTACGAGCAGTACTTC. Residues: CASSQQAGHTYEQYF. V gene TRBV5-1 combines with J gene TRBJ2-7; possible D gene TRBD2, 7 bases. The V gene's germline CDR1 is SGHRS and CDR2 YFSETQ. This CDR3 spans 15 amino acids. V was trimmed by 4 bases and J by 4 bases, leaving 18 bases between them.